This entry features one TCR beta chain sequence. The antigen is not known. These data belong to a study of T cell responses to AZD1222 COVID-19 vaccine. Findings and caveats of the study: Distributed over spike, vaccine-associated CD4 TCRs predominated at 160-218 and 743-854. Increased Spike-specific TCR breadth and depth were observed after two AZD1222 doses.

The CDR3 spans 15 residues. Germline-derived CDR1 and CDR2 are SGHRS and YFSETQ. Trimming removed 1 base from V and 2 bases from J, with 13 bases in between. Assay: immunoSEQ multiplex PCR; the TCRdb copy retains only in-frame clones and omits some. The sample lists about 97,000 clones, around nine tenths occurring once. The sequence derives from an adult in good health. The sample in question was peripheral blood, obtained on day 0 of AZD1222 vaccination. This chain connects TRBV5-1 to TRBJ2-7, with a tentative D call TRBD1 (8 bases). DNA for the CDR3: TGCGCCAGCAGCTTGAGCGGGACAGGTACCTACGAGCAGTACTTC. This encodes CASSLSGTGTYEQYF. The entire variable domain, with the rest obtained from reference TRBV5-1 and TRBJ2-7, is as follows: KAGVTQTPRYLIKTRGQQVTLSCSPISGHRSVSWYQQTPGQGLQFLFEYFSETQRNKGNFPGRFSGRQFSNSRSEMNVSTLELGDSALYLCASSLSGTGTYEQYFGPGTRLTVT.